The clone carrying this T cell receptor beta chain was observed a handful of times. Its antigen is undetermined. The source of the sample is a study of shared clonotypes between healthy human individuals. General study findings and limits: Sequencing depth was expected to influence donor clonotype sharing. As a rule, naive subsets had a larger estimated richness than memory subsets. With four donors compared, 4% to 5.5% of naive CD4 clonotypes were shared.

This table comes from immunoSEQ multiplex PCR, and its TCRdb copy is limited to in-frame clones, with some not included. This sample has about a million clones, with approximately 77% found just once. Healthy adults negative for HIV, lacking recent acute infections or vaccinations, served as donors. The clonotype originates from a man younger than 30 in good health. Some clones in this sample may be carry-over from other donors' samples. The sequenced material came from memory CD4+ T cells from PBMCs. This sample's subset: CD45RA-negative fraction.

CDR3 region: CASSLGAGAGANVLTF. In DNA form, the CDR3 reads TGCGCCAGCAGCTTAGGGGCTGGAGCTGGGGCCAACGTCCTGACTTTC. V is TRBV5-1 and J is TRBJ2-6, with D possibly matching TRBD1 (5 bases). Germline values: CDR1 SGHRS, CDR2 YFSETQ. V lost 2 bases to trimming and J lost 2 bases, with 11 bases between them. The CDR3 has 16 residues.